The clone carrying this TCR beta chain was seen a few times. Its antigen is not identified. The sample belongs to a study of T-cell memory formation after mild COVID-19. cDNA libraries for TCR alpha and TCR beta, carrying sample barcodes and UMIs, came from 5'RACE with constant-segment primers. TCRdb called the 5' RACE reads again in MiXCR, with one record for every CDR3 protein. The table includes around 200,000 distinct CDR3 sequences, roughly a tenth detected once. Trimming cost V 0 bases and J 6 bases, with 8 bases left between them. CDR1 is LGHDT and CDR2 is YNNKEL in the germline V gene (reference sequence). This CDR3 has 14 residues. Overall study findings and caveats: Researchers could not confirm that second-wave clones peaking on day 37 targeted SARS-CoV-2. Of the contracting clones, CD4+ ones lay mainly in CM and EM, and CD8+ ones in EMRA. Clones that contracted from day 15 to 85 had balanced CD4/CD8; later expanders were CD4+ biased.

Sequencing used PBMCs or a T cell subset sorted from them (not recorded which). The chain couples TRBV3-1 to TRBJ2-2; D is possibly TRBD2 (5 bases). This sequence was found in a man aged 18 to 35 who had mild COVID-19 (a few samples of this study predate the infection). Cell type and time point are not known. DNA of the CDR3: TGTGCCAGCAGCCAAGACTGGGGAGCCGGGGAGCTGTTTTTT. Its protein product is CASSQDWGAGELFF.